The rows below give T cell receptor beta chains drawn from one sample of a study of cytomegalovirus exposure and HLA in healthy donors. Clones were sequenced by immunoSEQ multiplex PCR, and TCRdb holds only the in-frame ones, with some missing. The sample shows over 200,000 clones, 88% of them seen only once. Sequenced: PBMCs. The receptors were gathered from a young woman in good health and CMV-seronegative. CDR3s include the opening cysteine and the closing phenylalanine or tryptophan. The D gene is left open where the match is weak. Size is omitted from some rows. Given values are once, few, many or a class for expanded clones.

j_call v_call d_call clone_size cdr3_length cdr3_aa cdr3_nt
TRBJ1-2 TRBV29-1 TRBD1 - 13 CSVWGTGGDGYTF TGCAGCGTATGGGGGACAGGGGGGGATGGCTACACCTTC
TRBJ2-1 TRBV7-9 - - 14 CASSRTESNNEQFF TGTGCCAGCAGCCGGACAGAGTCCAACAATGAGCAGTTCTTC
TRBJ2-2 TRBV2 - once 15 CASSLKSQGSGELFF TGTGCCAGCAGCCTAAAATCCCAGGGGAGCGGGGAGCTGTTTTTT
TRBJ2-7 TRBV2 TRBD1 - 16 CASSASRGSFDYEQYF TGTGCCAGCAGTGCGAGCAGGGGGTCGTTTGATTACGAGCAGTACTTC
TRBJ2-3 TRBV6-1 - once 15 CASSISETTTDTQYF TGTGCCAGCAGTATATCGGAAACTACCACAGATACGCAGTATTTT
TRBJ2-7 TRBV6-1 TRBD2 - 13 CASLAGPAYEQYF TGTGCCAGTCTAGCGGGACCCGCCTACGAGCAGTACTTC
TRBJ1-1 TRBV28 - - 12 CASSFPLALAFF TGTGCCAGCAGTTTTCCCTTGGCTTTGGCTTTCTTT
TRBJ2-7 TRBV11-2 TRBD2 - 13 CASSWGGYYEQYF TGTGCCAGCAGCTGGGGGGGTTACTACGAGCAGTACTTC
TRBJ1-1 TRBV2 - once 13 CASSMGARTEAFF TGTGCCAGCAGTATGGGGGCCCGAACTGAAGCTTTCTTT
TRBJ2-1 TRBV4-3 - - 15 CASSQGRAGGNEQFF TGCGCCAGCAGCCAGGGGAGAGCCGGCGGGAATGAGCAGTTCTTC
TRBJ2-7 TRBV2 TRBD2 - 14 CASREGLASHEQYF TGTGCCAGCAGGGAAGGACTAGCGAGCCACGAGCAGTACTTC
TRBJ2-3 TRBV5-1 - - 15 CASSLGGTSTDTQYF TGCGCCAGCAGCTTGGGGGGCACTAGCACAGATACGCAGTATTTT